The following is a T cell receptor beta chain sequence with its context. This clonotype occurred a few times. Its antigen remains undetermined. No base qualities exist here, and no much larger clone lies one base off it. The sample comes from a study of molecular identifiers for immune sequencing clone quantification (dated by TCRdb to 2017 to 2018). Background on the whole study: For a replicate experiment, RNA from roughly 18,000 or 92,000 naive CD8 T cells was divided into five aliquots, and four of the five aliquots were sequenced. This methods study used CD8 T cells to benchmark TCR RNA copy counting and molecular-identifier clustering-based TCR repertoire sequencing (MIDCIRS). Broad study findings and their caveats: Spiked-in Jurkat TCR RNA equal to a single cell's worth was reported to be detectable even within 1,200,000 naive CD8 T cells. Modeling indicated roughly 3.2 TCR RNA copies recovered per cell, compared with about 9.4 by digital PCR, which implies a capture efficiency of around 30%. When barcode sub-clustering was left out, chimeric consensus sequences inflated TCR diversity, with chimeras reaching as high as 47%. The naive libraries included spiked-in Jurkat TCR RNA (around 10 copies' worth), and this RNA is not part of the donor repertoire. Identical TCR molecules sharing a barcode could cause highly expanded clone sizes to be underestimated. Clones above 20 RNA copies held over 97% of molecules in CMV-specific effector cells but under 1% in naive cells.

Libraries of naive CD8 T cells were built from approximately 20,000 to 980,000 sorted cells, with 10%, 30% or 50% of the purified RNA used. Naive CD8 T cells, defined as CD8+CD4-CCR7+CD45RA+, were FACS-sorted into RLT Plus buffer on a BD FACSAria II. Detection sensitivity was tested by spiking Jurkat RNA equal to roughly 9 TCR copies' worth into samples containing roughly 19,000-1,100,000 naive CD8 T cells. Enrichment of CD8 T cells was done with RosetteSep CD8+ T Cell Enrichment Cocktail plus Ficoll-Paque, and ACK red cell lysis came afterward. The library relied on PCR. Sequenced on an Illumina HiSeq 4000. Preparation of bulk TCR libraries followed a previously described approach, with the TCR primers listed in Table S5. Total RNA was purified with the Qiagen AllPrep DNA/RNA kit. Before analysis, reads from multiple sequencing runs of the same library were pooled. In the authors' own workflow: Reads were retained only if the reads had an exact TCR constant sequence, and the retained reads were trimmed to 150 nt and grouped according to their 12-nt molecular barcodes. Reads in each barcode group were sub-clustered using a 15% Levenshtein threshold, and a quality-weighted consensus sequence was built for each RNA molecule. Non-functional sequences were removed, as were lower-count sequences one edit away from another. On the basis of fitting two negative binomial distributions, barcode sub-clusters with fewer than 20% of the maximum read count were discarded. In TCRdb, the public reads were trimmed at Q25 with fastp and aligned with MiXCR, with productive beta chains retained. Every CDR3 protein is listed once, alongside the most common genes and DNA of its rows. The V and J calls were determined by TCRdb, not by the authors. This sample is represented by about 500,000 distinct CDR3 sequences; about 21% of them were singletons. The ten largest clonotypes hold approximately 0.8% of the sample.

Reading from cysteine to phenylalanine, the CDR3 counts 17 amino acids. The CDR3 DNA has 51 bases and is translated from base 1. CDR1 and CDR2, per the germline V gene (reference sequence), are SEHNR and FQNEAQ. A distance of 17 bases separates the germline ends of V and J, which lose 0 bases and 5 bases respectively. The chain is made from TRBV7-9 and TRBJ2-1; the D gene remains uncertain. The TCR comes from a human donor in good health. Some libraries in this study had Jurkat cell RNA spiked in. The sequenced sample was naive CD8+ T cells from blood, with Jurkat cell RNA spiked in. Explained via the paper, the cell subset or site label denotes: FACS-sorted CD8+CD4-CCR7+CD45RA+ naive T cells. The CDR3 region: CASSLADPGLAHNEQFF. The DNA sequence is given as TGTGCCAGCAGCTTAGCGGATCCAGGCCTGGCCCACAATGAGCAGTTCTTC.